Sequencing of this T cell receptor beta chain was carried out in a study of cytomegalovirus exposure and HLA in healthy donors. Use of 60 Vbeta and 13 Jbeta primers characterized the PCR. Profiled with immunoSEQ multiplex PCR; TCRdb holds only in-frame clones, not every one. This table holds under 150,000 clones, 80% found once. The sequenced sample consisted of PBMCs. The sequence was obtained from a man aged 50 to 59 in good health and CMV-seronegative.

The CDR3 DNA sequence: TGTGCCAGCAGGACTAGCGGGAGGAAGAACAATGAGCAGTTCTTC. Translated, it gives CASRTSGRKNNEQFF. The rearrangement joins TRBV5-8 to TRBJ2-1; TRBD2 matches at 13 bases. CDR1 SGHTS and CDR2 YDEGEE come from the germline V gene. The trim removed 5 bases at V and 5 bases at J, leaving 4 bases unmatched. The CDR3 sequence is 15 residues long. Drawing the rest from reference TRBV5-8 and TRBJ2-1, the complete variable domain is EAGVTQSPTHLIKTRGQQATLRCSPISGHTSVYWYQQALGLGLQFLLWYDEGEERNRGNFPPRFSGRQFPNYSSELNVNALELEDSALYLCASRTSGRKNNEQFFGPGTRLTVL.